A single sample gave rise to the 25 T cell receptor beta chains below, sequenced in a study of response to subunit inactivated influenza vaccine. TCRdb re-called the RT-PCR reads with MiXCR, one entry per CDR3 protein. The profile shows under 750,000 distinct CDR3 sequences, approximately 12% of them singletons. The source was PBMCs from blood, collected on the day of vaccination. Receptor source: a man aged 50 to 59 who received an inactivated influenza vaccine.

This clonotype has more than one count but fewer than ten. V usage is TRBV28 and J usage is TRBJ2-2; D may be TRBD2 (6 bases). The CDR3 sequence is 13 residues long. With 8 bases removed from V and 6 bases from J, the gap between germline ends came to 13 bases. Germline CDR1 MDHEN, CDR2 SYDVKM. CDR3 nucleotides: TGTGCCAGCTCCACACCGGGGGCCGGGGAGCTGTTTTTT. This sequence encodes CASSTPGAGELFF.

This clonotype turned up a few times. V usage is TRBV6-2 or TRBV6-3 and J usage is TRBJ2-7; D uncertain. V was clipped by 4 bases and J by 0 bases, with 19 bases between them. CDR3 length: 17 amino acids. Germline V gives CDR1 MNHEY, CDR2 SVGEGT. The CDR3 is CASSSIRLLAYSYEQYF. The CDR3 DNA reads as TGTGCCAGCAGTTCCATACGACTCTTGGCTTACTCCTACGAGCAGTACTTC.

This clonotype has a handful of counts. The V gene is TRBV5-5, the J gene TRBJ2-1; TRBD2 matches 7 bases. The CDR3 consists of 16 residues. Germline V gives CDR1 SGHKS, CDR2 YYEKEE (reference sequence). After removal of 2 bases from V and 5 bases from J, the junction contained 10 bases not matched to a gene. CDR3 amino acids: CASSFLAGETNNEQFF. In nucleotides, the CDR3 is TGTGCCAGCAGCTTTTTGGCGGGAGAAACTAACAATGAGCAGTTCTTC.

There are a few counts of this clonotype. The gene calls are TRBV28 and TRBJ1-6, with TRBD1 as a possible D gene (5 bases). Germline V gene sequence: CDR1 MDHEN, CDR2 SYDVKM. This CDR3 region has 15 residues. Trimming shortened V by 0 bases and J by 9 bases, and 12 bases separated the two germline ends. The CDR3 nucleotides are TGTGCCAGCAGTTTATGGGGGGAAGACGGTTCACCCCTCCACTTT. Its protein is CASSLWGEDGSPLHF.

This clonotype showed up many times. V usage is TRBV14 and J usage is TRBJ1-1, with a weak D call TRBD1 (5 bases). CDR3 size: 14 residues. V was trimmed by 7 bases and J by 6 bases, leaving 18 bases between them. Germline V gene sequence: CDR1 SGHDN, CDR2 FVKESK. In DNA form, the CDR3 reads TGTGCCAGCAAAGGCGACCTAGGGGTCCCTGAAGCTTTCTTT. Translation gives CASKGDLGVPEAFF.

The CDR3 DNA reads TGTGCCAGCAGCGGCGGGACAGACACCGGGGAGCTGTTTTTT. It is translated as CASSGGTDTGELFF. This sequence joins TRBV12-3 or TRBV12-4 and TRBJ2-2; TRBD1 might be the D (7 bases). V gave up 6 bases and J gave up 3 bases, with 11 bases separating them. The CDR3 length is 14 residues.

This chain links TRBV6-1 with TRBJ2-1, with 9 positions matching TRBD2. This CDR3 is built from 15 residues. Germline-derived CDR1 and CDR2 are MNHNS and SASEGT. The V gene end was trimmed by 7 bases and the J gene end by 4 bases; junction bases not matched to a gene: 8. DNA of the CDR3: TGTGCCAGCAAGGCTAGCGGGAATGGGTACAATGAGCAGTTCTTC. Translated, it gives CASKASGNGYNEQFF.

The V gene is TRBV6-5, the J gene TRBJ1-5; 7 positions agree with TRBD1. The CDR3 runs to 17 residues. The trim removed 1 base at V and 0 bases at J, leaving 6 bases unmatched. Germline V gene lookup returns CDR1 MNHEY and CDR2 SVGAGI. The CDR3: CASSYFDRVDSNQPQHF. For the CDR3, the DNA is TGTGCCAGCAGTTACTTTGACAGGGTGGATAGCAATCAGCCCCAGCATTTT.

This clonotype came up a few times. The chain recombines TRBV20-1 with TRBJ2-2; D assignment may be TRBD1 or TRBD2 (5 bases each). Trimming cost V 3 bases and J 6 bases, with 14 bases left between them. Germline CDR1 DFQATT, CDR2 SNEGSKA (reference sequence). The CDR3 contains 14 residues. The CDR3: CSASPRGVAGELFF. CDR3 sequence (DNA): TGCAGTGCTAGCCCTAGGGGAGTAGCCGGGGAGCTGTTTTTT.

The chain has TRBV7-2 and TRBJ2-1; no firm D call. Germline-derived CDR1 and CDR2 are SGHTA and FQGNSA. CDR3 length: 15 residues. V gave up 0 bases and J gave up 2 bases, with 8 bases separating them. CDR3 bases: TGTGCCAGCAGCTTAGCAAGAGGTACCTACAATGAGCAGTTCTTC. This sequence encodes CASSLARGTYNEQFF.

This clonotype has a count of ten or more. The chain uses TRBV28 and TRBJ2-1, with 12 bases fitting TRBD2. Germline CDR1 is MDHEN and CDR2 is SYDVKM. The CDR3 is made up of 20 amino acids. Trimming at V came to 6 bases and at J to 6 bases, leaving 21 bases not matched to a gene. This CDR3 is CASRTKYRQTSGSSINEQFF. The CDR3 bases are TGTGCCAGCAGAACAAAATACCGACAGACTAGCGGGAGCAGTATCAATGAGCAGTTCTTC.

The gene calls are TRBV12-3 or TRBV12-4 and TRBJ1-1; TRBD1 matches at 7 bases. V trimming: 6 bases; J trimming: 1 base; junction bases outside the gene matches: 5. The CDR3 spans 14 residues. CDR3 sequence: CASRFGTANTEAFF. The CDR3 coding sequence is TGTGCCAGCAGATTCGGGACAGCGAACACTGAAGCTTTCTTT.

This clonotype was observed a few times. CDR3 nucleotides: TGTGCCAGCAGTTACCGGACTAGCCGGCCGGATACGCAGTATTTT. It specifies CASSYRTSRPDTQYF. J is TRBJ2-3 and V is TRBV6-5, with 8 bases fitting TRBD2. V lost 2 bases, J lost 6 bases, and 7 bases stayed unmatched. Germline V gene sequence: CDR1 MNHEY, CDR2 SVGAGI. The CDR3 extends over 15 amino acids.

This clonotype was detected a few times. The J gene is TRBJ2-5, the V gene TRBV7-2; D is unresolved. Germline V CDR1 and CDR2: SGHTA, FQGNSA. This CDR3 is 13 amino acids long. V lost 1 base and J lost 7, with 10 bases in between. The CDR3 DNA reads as TGTGCCAGCAGCTTAGACCAGGCCGGGACCCAGTACTTC. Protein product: CASSLDQAGTQYF.

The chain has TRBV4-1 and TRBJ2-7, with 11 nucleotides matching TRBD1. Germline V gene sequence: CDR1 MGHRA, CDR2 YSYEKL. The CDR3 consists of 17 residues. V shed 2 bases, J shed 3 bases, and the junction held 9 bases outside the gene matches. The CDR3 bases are TGCGCCAGCAGCCAACAATCTCCGGGACAGGGGGTCTACGAGCAGTACTTC. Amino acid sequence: CASSQQSPGQGVYEQYF.

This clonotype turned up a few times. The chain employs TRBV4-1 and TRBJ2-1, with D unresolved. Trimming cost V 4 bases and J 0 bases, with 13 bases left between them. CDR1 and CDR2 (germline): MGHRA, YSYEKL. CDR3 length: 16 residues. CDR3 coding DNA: TGCGCCAGCAGCCTACAACCCTCGAGCTCCTACAATGAGCAGTTCTTC. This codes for CASSLQPSSSYNEQFF.

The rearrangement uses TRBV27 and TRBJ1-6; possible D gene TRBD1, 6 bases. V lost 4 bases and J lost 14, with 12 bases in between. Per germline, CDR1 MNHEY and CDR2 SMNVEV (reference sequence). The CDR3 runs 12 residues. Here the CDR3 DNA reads TGTGCCAGCAGTTCCCAGGGGTCAACCCTCCACTTT. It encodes CASSSQGSTLHF.

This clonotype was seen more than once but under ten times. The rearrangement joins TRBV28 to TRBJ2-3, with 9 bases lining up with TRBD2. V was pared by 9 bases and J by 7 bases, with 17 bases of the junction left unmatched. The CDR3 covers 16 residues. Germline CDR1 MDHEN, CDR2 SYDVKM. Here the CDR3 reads CASGAFAGGPRHTQYF. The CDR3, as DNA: TGTGCCAGTGGGGCGTTCGCGGGAGGGCCAAGGCATACGCAGTATTTT.

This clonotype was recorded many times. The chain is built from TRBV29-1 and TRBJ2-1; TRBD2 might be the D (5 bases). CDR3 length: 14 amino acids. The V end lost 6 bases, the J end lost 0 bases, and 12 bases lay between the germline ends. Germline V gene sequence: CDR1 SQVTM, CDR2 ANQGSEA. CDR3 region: CSVPRRGSYNEQFF. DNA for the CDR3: TGCAGCGTCCCCCGACGGGGCTCCTACAATGAGCAGTTCTTC.

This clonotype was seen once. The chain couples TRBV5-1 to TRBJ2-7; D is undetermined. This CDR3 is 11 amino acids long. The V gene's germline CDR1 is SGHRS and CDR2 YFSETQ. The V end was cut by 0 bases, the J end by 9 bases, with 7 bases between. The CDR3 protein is CASSLADVQYF. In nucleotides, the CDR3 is TGCGCCAGCAGCTTGGCGGATGTGCAGTACTTC. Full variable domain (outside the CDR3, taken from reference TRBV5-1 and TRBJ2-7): KAGVTQTPRYLIKTRGQQVTLSCSPISGHRSVSWYQQTPGQGLQFLFEYFSETQRNKGNFPGRFSGRQFSNSRSEMNVSTLELGDSALYLCASSLADVQYFGPGTRLTVT.

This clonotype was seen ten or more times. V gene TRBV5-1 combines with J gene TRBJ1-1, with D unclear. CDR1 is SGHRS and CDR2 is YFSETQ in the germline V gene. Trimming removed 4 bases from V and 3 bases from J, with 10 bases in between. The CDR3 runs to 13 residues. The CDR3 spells CASSGSTYTEAFF. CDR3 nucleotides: TGCGCCAGCAGCGGCAGTACTTACACTGAAGCTTTCTTT.

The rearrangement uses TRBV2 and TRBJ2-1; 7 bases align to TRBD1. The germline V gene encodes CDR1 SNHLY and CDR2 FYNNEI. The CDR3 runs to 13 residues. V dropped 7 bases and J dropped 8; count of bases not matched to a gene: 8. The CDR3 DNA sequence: TGTGCCAGCAAAGAGGGGGCCTATTATGAGCAGTTCTTC. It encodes CASKEGAYYEQFF.

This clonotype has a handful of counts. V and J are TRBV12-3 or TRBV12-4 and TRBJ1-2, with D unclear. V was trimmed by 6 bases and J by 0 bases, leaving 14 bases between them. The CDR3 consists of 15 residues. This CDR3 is CASSPDGSANYGYTF. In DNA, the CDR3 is TGTGCCAGCAGCCCGGACGGATCAGCTAACTATGGCTACACCTTC.

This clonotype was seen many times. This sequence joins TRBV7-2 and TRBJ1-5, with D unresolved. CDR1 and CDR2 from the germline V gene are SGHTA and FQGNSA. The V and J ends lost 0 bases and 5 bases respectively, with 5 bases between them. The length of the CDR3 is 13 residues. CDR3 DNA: TGTGCCAGCAGCTTAGCGGGAGATCAGCCCCAGCATTTT. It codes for CASSLAGDQPQHF.

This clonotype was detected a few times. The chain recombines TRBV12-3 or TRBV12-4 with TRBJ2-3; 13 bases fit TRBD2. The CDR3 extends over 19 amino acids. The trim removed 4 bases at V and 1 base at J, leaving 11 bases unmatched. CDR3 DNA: TGTGCCAGCAGTTCGAGACTAGCGGGGGGACCCGAACGCACAGATACGCAGTATTTT. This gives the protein CASSSRLAGGPERTDTQYF.